The clone carrying this TCR beta chain has a single count. The entry originates in a study of shared clonotypes between healthy human individuals. This CDR3 has 13 residues. The ends lost 6 bases at V and 5 bases at J; junction bases unmatched: 1. Germline values: CDR1 MNHNS, CDR2 SASEGT. Ten immunoSEQ deep assay plates were used to sequence unsorted PBMC DNA. Generated by immunoSEQ multiplex PCR, the TCRdb table keeps only in-frame clones and is missing some. This table has about 530,000 clones, 60% to 80% appearing once. This TCR came from a woman between 40 and 50 years old in good health. Some clones in this sample may be carry-over from other donors' samples. The material sequenced was PBMCs. The chain uses TRBV6-1 and TRBJ1-5; 10 bases agree with TRBD1. The CDR3 protein is CASSGTGDQPQHF. Written as DNA, the CDR3 is TGTGCCAGCAGCGGGACAGGGGATCAGCCCCAGCATTTT.